This TCR beta chain appears in the sequencing data of a study of blood T cell repertoires in COVID-19. Study-level information: Italy, Spain and the United States were the sources of the convalescent and acute COVID-19 samples. Sample material is recorded as cDNA or gDNA derived from T cells, B-cell-depleted T cells, or PBMCs.

This CDR3 is 12 amino acids long. Trimming shortened V by 2 bases and J by 5 bases, and 6 bases separated the two germline ends. Looked up from germline, CDR1 is SGHAT and CDR2 is FQDESV (reference sequence). Study processing details: Quantification of nucleated cells was approximated via reference gene primer amplification. Clones were sequenced by immunoSEQ multiplex PCR, and TCRdb holds only the in-frame ones, with some missing. That table furnishes V, J and clone size, whereas the DNA furnished D and trimming. This repertoire shows just over 250,000 clones, about 87% found once; its top ten account for more than 8.5%. Seattle-derived patients entered the study during active infection and were followed longitudinally.

The chain links TRBV11-1 to TRBJ2-5; D not certain. The receptor comes from a woman in her sixties or seventies with COVID-19, enrolled during active disease. The sequenced material came from peripheral blood. The CDR3 loop is CASSLPRETQYF. DNA for the CDR3: TGTGCCAGCAGCTTACCCAGGGAGACCCAGTACTTC. Together with reference TRBV11-1 and TRBJ2-5, the CDR3 gives the full variable domain: EAEVAQSPRYKITEKSQAVAFWCDPISGHATLYWYRQILGQGPELLVQFQDESVVDDSQLPKDRFSAERLKGVDSTLKIQPAELGDSAMYLCASSLPRETQYFGPGTRLLVL.